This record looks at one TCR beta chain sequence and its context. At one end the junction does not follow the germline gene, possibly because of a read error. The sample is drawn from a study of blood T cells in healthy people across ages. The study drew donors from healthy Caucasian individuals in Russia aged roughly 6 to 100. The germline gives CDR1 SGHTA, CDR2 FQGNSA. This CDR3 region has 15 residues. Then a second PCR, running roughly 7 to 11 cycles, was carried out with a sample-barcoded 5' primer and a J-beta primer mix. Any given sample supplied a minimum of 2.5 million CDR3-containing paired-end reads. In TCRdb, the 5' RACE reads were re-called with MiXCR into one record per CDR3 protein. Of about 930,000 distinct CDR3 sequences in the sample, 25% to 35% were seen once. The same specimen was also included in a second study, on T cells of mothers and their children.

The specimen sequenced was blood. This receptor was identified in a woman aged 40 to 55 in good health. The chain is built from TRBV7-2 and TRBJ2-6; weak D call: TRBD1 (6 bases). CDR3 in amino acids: CASSMDSSEANVLTF. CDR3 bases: TGTGCCAGCAGCATGGACAGCTCTGAGGCCAACGTCCTGACTTTC. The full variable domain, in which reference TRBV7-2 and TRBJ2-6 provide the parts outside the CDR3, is GAGVSQSPSNKVTEKGKDVELRCDPISGHTALYWYRQSLGQGLEFLIYFQGNSAPDKSGLPSDRFSAERTGGSVSTLTIQRTQQEDSAVYLCASSMDSSEANVLTFGAGSRLTVL.